The clone carrying this T cell receptor beta chain showed up just once. The sample is drawn from a study of blood T cell repertoires in COVID-19. Study details: PBMCs, B-cell-depleted T cells, or T cells provided the cDNA or gDNA that made up the material.

Data came from immunoSEQ multiplex PCR; TCRdb stores just in-frame clones and leaves some out. The sample includes approximately 150,000 clones, about 86% of them seen just once. This CDR3 region has 17 residues. The V end lost 3 bases, the J end lost 0 bases, and 18 bases lay between the germline ends. Germline lookup yields CDR1 MDHEN and CDR2 SYDVKM. Sequencing was performed on PBMCs or T cells enriched from blood (not recorded which). This chain uses TRBV28 with TRBJ2-7; the D gene is possibly TRBD1 (5 bases). This TCR came from a man aged 40-49 years with acute COVID-19. The CDR3 coding sequence is TGTGCCAGCAGTTTGGCCAGCCAGGGCGGCAGCTCCTACGAGCAGTACTTC. Translated, it gives CASSLASQGGSSYEQYF.